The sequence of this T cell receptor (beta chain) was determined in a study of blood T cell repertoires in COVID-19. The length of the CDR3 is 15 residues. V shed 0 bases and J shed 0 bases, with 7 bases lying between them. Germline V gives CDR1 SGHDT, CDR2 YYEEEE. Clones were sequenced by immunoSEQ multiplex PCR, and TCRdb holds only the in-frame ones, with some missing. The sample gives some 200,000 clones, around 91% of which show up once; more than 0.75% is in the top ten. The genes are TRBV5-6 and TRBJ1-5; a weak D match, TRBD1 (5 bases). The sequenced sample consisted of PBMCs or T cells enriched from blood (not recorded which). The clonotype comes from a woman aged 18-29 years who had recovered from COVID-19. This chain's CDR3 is CASSLGGSSNQPQHF. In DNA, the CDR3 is TGTGCCAGCAGCTTGGGGGGCAGTAGCAATCAGCCCCAGCATTTT.